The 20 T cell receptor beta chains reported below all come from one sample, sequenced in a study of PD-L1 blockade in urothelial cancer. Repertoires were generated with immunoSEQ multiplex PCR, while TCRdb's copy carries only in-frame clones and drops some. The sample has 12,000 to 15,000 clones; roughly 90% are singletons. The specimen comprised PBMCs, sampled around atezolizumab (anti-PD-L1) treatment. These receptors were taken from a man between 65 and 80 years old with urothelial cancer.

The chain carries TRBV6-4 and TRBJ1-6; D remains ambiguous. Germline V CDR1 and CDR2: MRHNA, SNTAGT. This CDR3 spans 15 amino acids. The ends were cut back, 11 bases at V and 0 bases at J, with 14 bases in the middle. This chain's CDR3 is CAAVGPSSYNSPLHF. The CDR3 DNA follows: TGTGCCGCTGTTGGGCCAAGCTCCTATAATTCACCCCTCCACTTT.

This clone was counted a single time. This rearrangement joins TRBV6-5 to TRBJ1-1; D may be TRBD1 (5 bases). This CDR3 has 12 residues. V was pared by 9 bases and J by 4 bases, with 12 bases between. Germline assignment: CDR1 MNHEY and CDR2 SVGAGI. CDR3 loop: CASSQGGTEAFF. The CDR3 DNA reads TGTGCCAGTTCTCAGGGAGGCACTGAAGCTTTCTTT.

This CDR3 reads CASSVDRGNQPQHF. The CDR3 nucleotides are TGTGCCAGCAGTGTCGACAGAGGCAATCAGCCCCAGCATTTT. V and J are TRBV6-1 and TRBJ1-5; tentatively, D is TRBD1 (5 bases). V was trimmed by 4 bases and J by 2 bases, leaving 9 bases between them. The CDR3 runs 14 residues. The germline V gene encodes CDR1 MNHNS and CDR2 SASEGT.

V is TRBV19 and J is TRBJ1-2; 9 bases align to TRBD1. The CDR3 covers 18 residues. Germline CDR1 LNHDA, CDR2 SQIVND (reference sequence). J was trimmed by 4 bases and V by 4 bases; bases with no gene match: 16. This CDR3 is CASSNRLIGTGSSYGYTF. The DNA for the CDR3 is TGTGCCAGTAGTAACCGTCTGATCGGGACAGGGTCAAGCTATGGCTACACCTTC.

The CDR3 sequence is CASSVGLAETGELFF. CDR3 nucleotides: TGTGCCAGCAGCGTGGGACTAGCGGAAACCGGGGAGCTGTTTTTT. The V and J genes are TRBV7-9 and TRBJ2-2, with 11 bases aligning to TRBD2. J was trimmed by 5 bases and V by 5 bases; bases with no gene match: 4. The CDR3 is 15 amino acids. Germline CDR1 reads SEHNR; CDR2 reads FQNEAQ (reference sequence).

CDR3 nucleotides: TGTGCCAGCAACAGGGGGACAGGGGTTGTGAGAGAGACCCAGTACTTC. Amino acids: CASNRGTGVVRETQYF. This chain joins TRBV5-4 and TRBJ2-5; the match to TRBD1 covers 10 bases. The CDR3 has 16 amino acids. Trimming at V came to 6 bases and at J to 4 bases, leaving 12 bases not matched to a gene. CDR1 and CDR2 (germline): SGHNT, YYREEE (reference sequence). The full variable domain, with the rest looked up from reference TRBV5-4 and TRBJ2-5, is ETGVTQSPTHLIKTRGQQVTLRCSSQSGHNTVSWYQQALGQGPQFIFQYYREEENGRGNFPPRFSGLQFPNYSSELNVNALELDDSALYLCASNRGTGVVRETQYFGPGTRLLVL.

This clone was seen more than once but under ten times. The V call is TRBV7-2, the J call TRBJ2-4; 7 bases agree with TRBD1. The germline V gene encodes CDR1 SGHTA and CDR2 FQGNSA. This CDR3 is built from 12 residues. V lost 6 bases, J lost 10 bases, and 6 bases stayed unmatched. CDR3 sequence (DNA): TGTGCCAGCAGGCATACAGGGGAGATTCAGTACTTC. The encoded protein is CASRHTGEIQYF.

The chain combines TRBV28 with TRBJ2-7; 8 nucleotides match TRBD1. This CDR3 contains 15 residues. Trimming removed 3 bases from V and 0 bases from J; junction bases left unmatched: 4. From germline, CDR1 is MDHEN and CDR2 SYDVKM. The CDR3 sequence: CASSFRGQGSYEQYF. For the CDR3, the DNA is TGTGCCAGCAGTTTTCGTGGACAGGGCTCCTACGAGCAGTACTTC.

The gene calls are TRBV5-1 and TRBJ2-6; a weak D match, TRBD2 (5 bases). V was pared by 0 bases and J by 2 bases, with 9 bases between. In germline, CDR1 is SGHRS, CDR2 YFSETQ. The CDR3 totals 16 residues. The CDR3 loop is CASSLAPGTGANVLTF. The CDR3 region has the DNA TGCGCCAGCAGCTTGGCCCCGGGGACTGGGGCCAACGTCCTGACTTTC.

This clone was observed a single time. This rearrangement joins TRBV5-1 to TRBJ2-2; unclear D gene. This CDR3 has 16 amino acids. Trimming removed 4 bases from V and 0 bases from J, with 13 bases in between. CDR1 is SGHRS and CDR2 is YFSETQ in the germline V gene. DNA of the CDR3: TGCGCCAGCAGCCCGTGGCAGGATTCGAACACCGGGGAGCTGTTTTTT. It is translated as CASSPWQDSNTGELFF.

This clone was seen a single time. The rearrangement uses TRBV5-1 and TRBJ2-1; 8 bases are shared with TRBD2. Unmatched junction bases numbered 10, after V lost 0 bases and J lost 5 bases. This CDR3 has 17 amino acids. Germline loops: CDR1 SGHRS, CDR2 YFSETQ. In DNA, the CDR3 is TGCGCCAGCAGCTTGGACCCACTAGCGGCACTTAACAATGAGCAGTTCTTC. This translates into CASSLDPLAALNNEQFF. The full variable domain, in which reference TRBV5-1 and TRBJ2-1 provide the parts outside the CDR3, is KAGVTQTPRYLIKTRGQQVTLSCSPISGHRSVSWYQQTPGQGLQFLFEYFSETQRNKGNFPGRFSGRQFSNSRSEMNVSTLELGDSALYLCASSLDPLAALNNEQFFGPGTRLTVL.

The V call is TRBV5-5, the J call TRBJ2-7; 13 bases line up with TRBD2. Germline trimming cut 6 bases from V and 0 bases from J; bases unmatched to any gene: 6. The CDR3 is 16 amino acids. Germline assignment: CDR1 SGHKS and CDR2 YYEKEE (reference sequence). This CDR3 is CASTWTSGGSSYEQYF. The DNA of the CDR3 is TGTGCCAGCACCTGGACTAGCGGGGGCAGCTCCTACGAGCAGTACTTC. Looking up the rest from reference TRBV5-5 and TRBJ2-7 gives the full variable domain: DAGVTQSPTHLIKTRGQQVTLRCSPISGHKSVSWYQQVLGQGPQFIFQYYEKEERGRGNFPDRFSARQFPNYSSELNVNALLLGDSALYLCASTWTSGGSSYEQYFGPGTRLTVT.

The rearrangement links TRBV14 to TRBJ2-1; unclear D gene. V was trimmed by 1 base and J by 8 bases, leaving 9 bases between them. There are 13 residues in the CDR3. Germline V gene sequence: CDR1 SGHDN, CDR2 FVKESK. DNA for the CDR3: TGTGCCAGCAGCCAAGCCCAAGCCGATGAGCAGTTCTTC. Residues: CASSQAQADEQFF.

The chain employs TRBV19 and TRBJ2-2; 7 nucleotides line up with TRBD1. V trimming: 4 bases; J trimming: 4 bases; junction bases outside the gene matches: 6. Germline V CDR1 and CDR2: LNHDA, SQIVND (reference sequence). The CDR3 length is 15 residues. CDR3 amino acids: CASSRDRYFTGELFF. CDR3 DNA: TGTGCCAGTAGTAGGGACAGATATTTCACCGGGGAGCTGTTTTTT.

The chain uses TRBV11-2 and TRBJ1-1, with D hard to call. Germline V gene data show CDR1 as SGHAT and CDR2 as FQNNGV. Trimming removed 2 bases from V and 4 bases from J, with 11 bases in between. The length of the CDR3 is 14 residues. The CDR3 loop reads CASSLSRATTEAFF. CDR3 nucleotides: TGTGCCAGCAGCTTATCCAGAGCGACCACTGAAGCTTTCTTT.

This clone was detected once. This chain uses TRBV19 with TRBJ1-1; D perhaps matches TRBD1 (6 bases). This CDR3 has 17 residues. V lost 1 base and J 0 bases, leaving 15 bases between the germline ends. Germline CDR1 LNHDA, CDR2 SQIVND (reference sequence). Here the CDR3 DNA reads TGTGCCAGTAGTATAGGGGTACAGGGCACTATGAACACTGAAGCTTTCTTT. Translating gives CASSIGVQGTMNTEAFF.

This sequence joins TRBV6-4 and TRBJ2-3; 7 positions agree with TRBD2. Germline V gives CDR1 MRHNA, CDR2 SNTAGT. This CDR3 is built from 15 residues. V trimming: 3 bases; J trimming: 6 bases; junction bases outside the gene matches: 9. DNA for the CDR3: TGTGCCAGCAGTGAATTCGGGGGGTCCGGGGATACGCAGTATTTT. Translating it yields CASSEFGGSGDTQYF.

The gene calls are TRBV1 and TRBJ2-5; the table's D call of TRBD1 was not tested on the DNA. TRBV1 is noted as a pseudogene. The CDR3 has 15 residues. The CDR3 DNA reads TGCACCAGCGTCTCCCCCCCAACAGGGCAAGAGACCCAGTACTTC. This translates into CTSVSPPTGQETQYF.

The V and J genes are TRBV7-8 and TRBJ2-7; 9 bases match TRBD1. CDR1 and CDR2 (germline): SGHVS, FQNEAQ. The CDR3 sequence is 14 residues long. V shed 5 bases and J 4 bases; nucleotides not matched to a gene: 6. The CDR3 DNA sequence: TGTGCCAGCAGCCTACAGGGGGCGAAGTACGAGCAGTACTTC. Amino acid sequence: CASSLQGAKYEQYF.

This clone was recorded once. The CDR3 DNA sequence: TGCAGCGTTGAACAGGGCCCAGATACGCAGTATTTT. Amino acids: CSVEQGPDTQYF. The chain uses TRBV29-1 and TRBJ2-3; D is perhaps TRBD1 (5 bases). V was clipped by 2 bases and J by 4 bases, with 7 bases between them. The CDR3 is 12 amino acids. Germline V lookup: CDR1 SQVTM, CDR2 ANQGSEA.